Shown below are 29 T cell receptor beta chains from a single sample sequenced in a study of control samples from healthy donors and cancer patients. TCRdb keeps only in-frame clones here, not all; method: immunoSEQ multiplex PCR. The sample lists tens of thousands of clones, around 87% occurring once. Sequences were obtained from blood. The receptors were sampled from a man aged 45-65 years in good health.

The chain recombines TRBV7-2 with TRBJ1-5, with a possible D match to TRBD1 (5 bases). The CDR3 contains 12 residues. Germline CDR1 SGHTA, CDR2 FQGNSA. V was shortened by 4 bases and J by 7 bases, with 8 bases between the two germline ends. The CDR3: CASSYGQQPQHF. The CDR3, as DNA: TGTGCCAGCAGCTATGGACAACAGCCCCAGCATTTT.

The J gene is TRBJ2-5, the V gene TRBV7-7, with D hard to call. The germline gives CDR1 SSHAT, CDR2 FNYEAQ (reference sequence). Trimming left V 5 bases short and J 1 base short, with 11 bases between. The CDR3 is 14 amino acids. The CDR3 DNA reads TGTGCCAGCAGCCCCGGCCGGAGCCAAGAGACCCAGTACTTC. Translation: CASSPGRSQETQYF.

This chain links TRBV2 with TRBJ1-4; no clear D gene. This CDR3 comprises 14 residues. The germline V gene encodes CDR1 SNHLY and CDR2 FYNNEI. Trimming cost V 7 bases and J 7 bases, with 16 bases left between them. This chain's CDR3 is CASNPVQGSEKLFF. DNA for the CDR3: TGTGCCAGCAACCCCGTCCAAGGTTCTGAAAAACTGTTTTTT.

The V call is TRBV7-9, the J call TRBJ1-2, with unresolved D. The germline CDR1 and CDR2 sequences are SEHNR and FQNEAQ (reference sequence). This CDR3 is 14 amino acids long. Trimming removed 5 bases from V and 4 bases from J, with 14 bases in between. Here the CDR3 reads CASSHSGSGYGYTF. In nucleotides, the CDR3 is TGTGCCAGCAGCCATAGCGGGAGTGGCTATGGCTACACCTTC.

This chain connects TRBV5-4 to TRBJ2-1, with 12 positions matching TRBD2. The germline CDR1 and CDR2 sequences are SGHNT and YYREEE (reference sequence). The trim removed 1 base at V and 7 bases at J, leaving 3 bases unmatched. The CDR3 length is 15 residues. CDR3 sequence (DNA): TGTGCCAGCAGCTTGTCGCTAGCGGGGGGGAATGAGCAGTTCTTC. Translation: CASSLSLAGGNEQFF.

The chain recombines TRBV7-2 with TRBJ1-5; no definite D call. CDR3 length equals 14 residues. Germline V CDR1 and CDR2: SGHTA, FQGNSA. The germline V and J ends were trimmed by 5 bases and 8 bases, with 16 bases remaining between them. The CDR3 nucleotides read TGTGCCAGCAGCCCTGACGGCGGTAATAAGCCCCAGCATTTT. This gives the protein CASSPDGGNKPQHF.

This clone turned up a few times. The V and J genes are TRBV7-8 and TRBJ1-4; D uncertain. CDR3 size: 17 residues. Trimming stripped 1 base from V and 2 bases from J, with 14 bases between. Germline V CDR1 and CDR2: SGHVS, FQNEAQ. This CDR3 reads CASSLVVRQTTNEKLFF. DNA for the CDR3: TGTGCCAGCAGCTTAGTAGTGAGGCAGACGACTAATGAAAAACTGTTTTTT.

The chain combines TRBV7-3 with TRBJ1-1; D possibly corresponds to TRBD1 (5 bases). The germline gives CDR1 SGHTA, CDR2 FQGTGA. CDR3 length: 12 residues. Trimming took off 6 bases at V and 1 base at J, with 6 bases between the two ends. CDR3 sequence: CASSTGNTEAFF. The CDR3 bases are TGTGCCAGCAGTACAGGGAACACTGAAGCTTTCTTT.

The chain employs TRBV7-2 and TRBJ2-5; the D gene could be TRBD1 or TRBD2 (5 bases each). Looked up from germline, CDR1 is SGHTA and CDR2 is FQGNSA. The V and J ends lost 3 bases and 12 bases respectively, with 17 bases between them. CDR3 size: 13 residues. CDR3 sequence (DNA): TGTGCCAGCAGCTTTGAGAGGGGAGCTGGAAAGTACTTC. Its translation is CASSFERGAGKYF.

V is TRBV19 and J is TRBJ1-6; D is uncertain. V was trimmed by 5 bases and J by 0 bases, leaving 17 bases between them. Looked up from germline, CDR1 is LNHDA and CDR2 is SQIVND (reference sequence). The CDR3 is 18 amino acids. CDR3 sequence: CASSRSRILSSYNSPLHF. CDR3 sequence (DNA): TGTGCCAGTAGTCGCAGCAGAATACTTAGCTCCTATAATTCACCCCTCCACTTT.

The rearrangement joins TRBV5-1 to TRBJ2-3; weak D call: TRBD2 (6 bases). V lost 4 bases and J lost 0, with 15 bases in between. Germline values: CDR1 SGHRS, CDR2 YFSETQ. The CDR3 contains 16 residues. The CDR3 nucleotides are TGCGCCAGCAGCCCTTACCCCGGGACTAGCACAGATACGCAGTATTTT. It yields the protein CASSPYPGTSTDTQYF.

The chain employs TRBV7-2 and TRBJ1-2; D is perhaps TRBD1 (6 bases). The V end was cut by 5 bases, the J end by 4 bases, with 17 bases between. Per germline, CDR1 SGHTA and CDR2 FQGNSA. There are 15 residues in the CDR3. The CDR3 coding sequence is TGTGCCAGCAGCCCCGGACAGTGGGCTGGCTATGGCTACACCTTC. Protein: CASSPGQWAGYGYTF.

The chain has TRBV6-2 or TRBV6-3 and TRBJ2-4; 8 nucleotides align to TRBD2. V shed 3 bases, J shed 5 bases, and the junction held 15 bases outside the gene matches. Germline V gene lookup returns CDR1 MNHEY and CDR2 SVGEGT. The CDR3 contains 18 residues. The CDR3 nucleotides are TGTGCCAGCAGTTATTCCCTCCGGGGGGGCCTTCAGGAAAACATTCAGTACTTC. This gives the protein CASSYSLRGGLQENIQYF.

The J gene is TRBJ1-5, the V gene TRBV12-2. TRBV12-2 is recorded as a pseudogene. This CDR3 has 18 amino acids. The CDR3 sequence is CASRRGGYRSRINQPQHF. The CDR3, as DNA: TGTGCAAGTCGCCGTGGTGGGTATCGCAGCCGAATTAATCAGCCCCAGCATTTT.

This clone was observed a few times. This specimen includes other DNA sequences encoding the same CDR3. The chain carries TRBV11-2 and TRBJ1-1; no clear D gene. Trimming stripped 0 bases from V and 2 bases from J, with 4 bases between. The CDR3 has 13 amino acids. The germline V gene has CDR1 SGHAT and CDR2 FQNNGV. CDR3 protein: CASSLDPNTEAFF. The CDR3 DNA reads as TGTGCCAGCAGCTTAGATCCCAACACTGAAGCTTTCTTT.

J is TRBJ1-6 and V is TRBV6-6, with D tentatively TRBD1 (5 bases). The CDR3 totals 16 residues. Germline lookup yields CDR1 MNHNY and CDR2 SVGAGI (reference sequence). V lost 6 bases to trimming and J lost 10 bases, with 22 bases between them. The CDR3 coding sequence is TGTGCCAGCAGCCACTTCAGGACGGGACTGAAATCACCCCTCCACTTT. This encodes CASSHFRTGLKSPLHF.

V usage is TRBV15 and J usage is TRBJ2-7, with D maybe TRBD2 (5 bases). CDR3 length equals 14 residues. Per germline, CDR1 LNHNV and CDR2 YYDKDF (reference sequence). The germline V and J ends were trimmed by 0 bases and 2 bases, with 8 bases remaining between them. As DNA, the CDR3 is TGTGCCACCAGCAGAGATACGGGAACCTACGAGCAGTACGTC. Translating it yields CATSRDTGTYEQYV.

The chain couples TRBV7-6 to TRBJ1-1, with D perhaps matching TRBD1 (5 bases). The V gene's germline CDR1 is SGHVS and CDR2 FNYEAQ. Trimming cost V 1 base and J 0 bases, with 15 bases left between them. This CDR3 spans 17 amino acids. The CDR3 is CASSLVATEAMNTEAFF. In nucleotides, the CDR3 is TGTGCCAGCAGCTTAGTCGCGACAGAGGCGATGAACACTGAAGCTTTCTTT.

The chain has TRBV10-2 and TRBJ2-3, with 7 bases matching TRBD2. There are 15 residues in the CDR3. CDR1 and CDR2 (germline): WSHSY, SAAADI. V shed 1 base, J shed 0 bases, and the junction held 1 base outside the gene matches. The CDR3 spells CASSEFSGSTDTQYF. As DNA, the CDR3 is TGCGCCAGCAGTGAGTTTAGCGGGAGCACAGATACGCAGTATTTT.

The CDR3 here is CALGEETQYF. CDR3 sequence (DNA): TGTGCCCTAGGGGAGGAGACCCAGTACTTC. The rearrangement joins TRBV19 to TRBJ2-5, with D perhaps matching TRBD1 or TRBD2 (5 bases each). This CDR3 is 10 amino acids long. The V and J ends lost 11 bases and 5 bases respectively, with 9 bases between them. Per germline, CDR1 LNHDA and CDR2 SQIVND (reference sequence). Variable domain in full (rest from reference TRBV19 and TRBJ2-5): DGGITQSPKYLFRKEGQNVTLSCEQNLNHDAMYWYRQDPGQGLRLIYYSQIVNDFQKGDIAEGYSVSREKKESFPLTVTSAQKNPTAFYLCALGEETQYFGPGTRLLVL.

The chain links TRBV2 to TRBJ2-5, with 7 bases aligning to TRBD2. Germline V CDR1 and CDR2: SNHLY, FYNNEI. The trim removed 7 bases at V and 5 bases at J, leaving 10 bases unmatched. CDR3 length equals 14 residues. CDR3 in DNA: TGTGCCAGCACCGGGGGATGGGGAGGGGAGACCCAGTACTTC. Encoded protein: CASTGGWGGETQYF.

The J gene is TRBJ2-1, the V gene TRBV19, with D maybe TRBD2 (6 bases). The V gene's germline CDR1 is LNHDA and CDR2 SQIVND (reference sequence). Trimming stripped 8 bases from V and 0 bases from J, with 17 bases between. This CDR3 contains 16 residues. The CDR3 is CASSLSAGSSYNEQFF. Here the CDR3 DNA reads TGTGCCAGTTCCCTCTCAGCGGGTAGCTCCTACAATGAGCAGTTCTTC.

In this sample, this clone is medium-sized. The CDR3, as DNA: TGTGCCAGCAGCTCATTCCGTAGGACTGCCGATGAAAAACTGTTTTTT. Amino acids: CASSSFRRTADEKLFF. This chain connects TRBV11-2 to TRBJ1-4; unclear D gene. V lost 4 bases and J lost 6, with 18 bases in between. The CDR3 has 16 amino acids. CDR1 is SGHAT and CDR2 is FQNNGV in the germline V gene.

The V call is TRBV30, the J call TRBJ1-2; D not resolved. The germline CDR1 and CDR2 sequences are GTSNPN and SVGIG (reference sequence). The V end was cut by 2 bases, the J end by 5 bases, with 15 bases between. The CDR3 consists of 14 residues. The CDR3 DNA sequence: TGTGCCTGGAGTCCGCCTGGTGGAATATATGGCTACACCTTC. It translates to CAWSPPGGIYGYTF.

This clone was counted a single time. The chain carries TRBV18 and TRBJ1-4; D is unresolved. The germline CDR1 and CDR2 sequences are KGHSH and LQKENI. This CDR3 is built from 13 residues. Trimming removed 2 bases from V and 3 bases from J, with 4 bases in between. The CDR3 spells CASSPGANEKLFF. As DNA, the CDR3 is TGTGCCAGCTCACCAGGCGCTAATGAAAAACTGTTTTTT.

The chain combines TRBV19 with TRBJ2-7, with TRBD2 matching over 9 bases. In germline, CDR1 is LNHDA, CDR2 SQIVND (reference sequence). The junction had 6 bases not matched to a gene; V was cut back by 4 bases and J by 2 bases. The CDR3 loop spans 15 amino acids. The CDR3 region is CASSTQVAGAYEQYF. CDR3 bases: TGTGCCAGTAGTACGCAGGTAGCGGGAGCCTACGAGCAGTACTTC.

The chain joins TRBV7-2 to TRBJ2-5; 7 bases map to TRBD2. The CDR3 sequence is 16 residues long. The germline V gene has CDR1 SGHTA and CDR2 FQGNSA. V gave up 1 base and J gave up 1 base; unmatched junction bases: 6. CDR3 region: CASSLEARGSQETQYF. Written as DNA, the CDR3 is TGTGCCAGCAGCTTAGAGGCGCGGGGGAGCCAAGAGACCCAGTACTTC.

This clone came up once. This CDR3 is also generated by other DNA sequences in the sample. The chain has TRBV7-2 and TRBJ2-5, with 8 nucleotides matching TRBD1. Germline CDR1 and CDR2: SGHTA and FQGNSA. Losses at the gene ends were 3 bases for V and 5 bases for J; bases not matched to a gene: 5. The CDR3 loop spans 14 amino acids. The CDR3 region is CASSFQGAGETQYF. The DNA of the CDR3 is TGTGCCAGCAGCTTCCAGGGGGCGGGGGAGACCCAGTACTTC.

The chain has TRBV7-2 and TRBJ2-2; possibly TRBD1 for D (5 bases). The germline CDR1 and CDR2 sequences are SGHTA and FQGNSA. Trimming took off 3 bases at V and 3 bases at J, with 14 bases between the two ends. The CDR3 length is 16 residues. CDR3 region: CASSFGATLYTGELFF. DNA of the CDR3: TGTGCCAGCAGCTTTGGGGCCACTTTATACACCGGGGAGCTGTTTTTT.